This T cell receptor (beta chain) is drawn from a study of shared clonotypes between healthy human individuals. The donor cohort consisted entirely of Caucasian adults residing in Nashville, Tennessee. Sequenced by immunoSEQ multiplex PCR; TCRdb stores in-frame clones only, minus some. The table has 2 million to 3 million clones, 93% seen once; the top ten hold 0.36%. Points from the study as a whole: The study found about 5% of naive CD4 clonotypes shared across four donors.

This clone has just a few counts. Its antigen is as yet unknown. There are 14 residues in the CDR3. Between the trimmed V and J ends, which lost 5 bases and 6 bases, there was a span of 14 bases. Germline CDR1 and CDR2: KGHSH and LQKENI. The source material was naive CD4+ T cells from PBMCs. Documented subset: CD45RA+ positively selected. The sequence came from a man between 18 and 35 years old in good health. Some clones in this sample may be carry-over from other donors' samples. This rearrangement joins TRBV18 to TRBJ2-1; D possibly uses TRBD1 or TRBD2 (6 bases each). CDR3 residues: CASSYRGQSNEQFF. The CDR3 coding sequence is TGTGCCAGCTCATACCGGGGGCAGAGCAATGAGCAGTTCTTC.